The 14 T cell receptor beta chains in this list originate from one sample, sequenced in a study of blood T cell repertoires in COVID-19. Produced via immunoSEQ multiplex PCR; TCRdb's table is partial and in-frame only. The sample lists just under 65,000 clones; 65% to 80% were seen once. Material for sequencing was peripheral blood. The receptors were gathered from a human donor in a cohort sampled during active COVID-19.

This clone has a single count. The V gene is TRBV9, the J gene TRBJ2-3, with 9 positions matching TRBD1. The CDR3 consists of 15 residues. Germline V gene sequence: CDR1 SGDLS, CDR2 YYNGEE. V shed 6 bases and J 5 bases; nucleotides not matched to a gene: 10. Written as DNA, the CDR3 is TGTGCCAGCACCAAAGGGGACAGGGTCTTAGATACGCAGTATTTT. Amino acids: CASTKGDRVLDTQYF.

This rearrangement joins TRBV7-9 to TRBJ1-6; TRBD1 is a possible D gene (6 bases). Trimming cost V 5 bases and J 2 bases, with 16 bases left between them. The CDR3 contains 17 residues. From germline, CDR1 is SEHNR and CDR2 FQNEAQ (reference sequence). The DNA of the CDR3 is TGTGCCAGCAGCCTGTATATGGGGGCAGCCTATAATTCACCCCTCCACTTT. This sequence encodes CASSLYMGAAYNSPLHF.

The chain joins TRBV2 to TRBJ1-5, with TRBD1 identical over 8 bases. V lost 4 bases to trimming and J lost 3 bases; unmatched junction nucleotides: 8. The CDR3 covers 16 residues. Germline loops: CDR1 SNHLY, CDR2 FYNNEI. CDR3 residues: CASSGRQGLVNQPQHF. The DNA of the CDR3 is TGTGCCAGCAGTGGTCGACAGGGGCTTGTCAATCAGCCCCAGCATTTT.

V gene TRBV13 combines with J gene TRBJ1-1; no clear D gene. Germline assignment: CDR1 PRHDT and CDR2 FYEKMQ (reference sequence). Trimming removed 3 bases at V and 1 base at J, with 6 bases between. The CDR3 extends over 13 amino acids. The CDR3 spells CASSFTENTEAFF. CDR3 in DNA: TGTGCCAGCAGCTTCACAGAGAACACTGAAGCTTTCTTT.

The chain couples TRBV5-5 to TRBJ1-2; D possibly corresponds to TRBD1 (6 bases). The CDR3 length is 16 residues. Germline V lookup: CDR1 SGHKS, CDR2 YYEKEE (reference sequence). Trimming removed 4 bases from V and 2 bases from J, with 18 bases in between. DNA of the CDR3: TGTGCCAGCAGCCCAACTTACAGGGTTGACAACTATGGCTACACCTTC. This gives the protein CASSPTYRVDNYGYTF.

This chain uses TRBV2 with TRBJ2-5, with 12 bases fitting TRBD1. After removal of 9 bases from V and 4 bases from J, the junction contained 9 bases not matched to a gene. The germline V gene has CDR1 SNHLY and CDR2 FYNNEI. The CDR3 runs 15 residues. CDR3 sequence: CARGSGTGGAETQYF. The CDR3 coding sequence is TGTGCCAGAGGTTCCGGGACAGGGGGCGCAGAGACCCAGTACTTC.

This rearrangement joins TRBV4-3 to TRBJ2-3, with D possibly matching TRBD2 (6 bases). V lost 0 bases and J lost 3, with 13 bases in between. The CDR3 runs to 16 residues. Germline loops: CDR1 LGHNA, CDR2 YSLEER. CDR3 DNA sequence: TGCGCCAGCAGCCAAGATCTTACTAGCAGGACAGATACGCAGTATTTT. It encodes CASSQDLTSRTDTQYF.

The chain carries TRBV7-9 and TRBJ2-3; 8 bases agree with TRBD1. CDR3 length equals 14 residues. The germline CDR1 and CDR2 sequences are SEHNR and FQNEAQ (reference sequence). Trimming cost V 5 bases and J 5 bases; bases outside gene matches: 6. CDR3 protein: CASSQDRAGDTQYF. DNA for the CDR3: TGTGCCAGCAGCCAGGACAGGGCGGGAGATACGCAGTATTTT.

This sequence joins TRBV2 and TRBJ2-3, with TRBD1 matching 10 bases. Germline-derived CDR1 and CDR2 are SNHLY and FYNNEI. The CDR3 consists of 15 residues. V dropped 6 bases and J dropped 4; count of bases not matched to a gene: 7. As DNA, the CDR3 is TGTGCCAGCAGGATCGACAGGGGGCTTTCAGATACGCAGTATTTT. Translation gives CASRIDRGLSDTQYF. Together with reference TRBV2 and TRBJ2-3, the CDR3 gives the full variable domain: EPEVTQTPSHQVTQMGQEVILRCVPISNHLYFYWYRQILGQKVEFLVSFYNNEISEKSEIFDDQFSVERPDGSNFTLKIRSTKLEDSAMYFCASRIDRGLSDTQYFGPGTRLTVL.

This clone was counted only a few times. V gene TRBV7-9 combines with J gene TRBJ2-3; no clear D. V was clipped by 2 bases and J by 2 bases, with 11 bases between them. CDR1 SEHNR and CDR2 FQNEAQ come from the germline V gene (reference sequence). The CDR3 is 15 residues long. As DNA, the CDR3 is TGTGCCAGCAGCTTATTTGGCGGAAACACAGATACGCAGTATTTT. Translating it yields CASSLFGGNTDTQYF.

This sequence joins TRBV6-6 and TRBJ2-7; 7 positions match TRBD2. Trimming removed 1 base from V and 2 bases from J; junction bases left unmatched: 2. The CDR3 extends over 14 amino acids. Germline V gene sequence: CDR1 MNHNY, CDR2 SVGAGI (reference sequence). The CDR3 DNA follows: TGTGCCAGCAGTTACTTAAGCGGGACCTACGAGCAGTACTTC. It yields the protein CASSYLSGTYEQYF.

The chain recombines TRBV5-1 with TRBJ2-1; 7 bases are a match to TRBD1. V was pared by 3 bases and J by 10 bases, with 13 bases of the junction left unmatched. Germline CDR1 SGHRS, CDR2 YFSETQ. The CDR3 is 15 residues long. The CDR3 sequence is CASSSGQYAPSEQFF. The CDR3, as DNA: TGCGCCAGCAGCTCGGGACAGTACGCTCCTTCGGAGCAGTTCTTC.

V usage is TRBV14 and J usage is TRBJ2-3; TRBD1 agrees at 9 bases. Germline CDR1 is SGHDN and CDR2 is FVKESK. With 1 base clipped from V and 11 bases from J, the junction kept 7 bases outside the gene matches. The CDR3 extends over 14 amino acids. Here the CDR3 reads CASSQVWGTGKQYF. The CDR3 region has the DNA TGTGCCAGCAGCCAAGTGTGGGGGACAGGGAAGCAGTATTTT.

The chain is built from TRBV2 and TRBJ2-7; tentative D call: TRBD1 (5 bases). V was shortened by 6 bases and J by 4 bases, with 10 bases between the two germline ends. The germline gives CDR1 SNHLY, CDR2 FYNNEI. The CDR3 has 12 amino acids. The CDR3 region is CASRDNRYEQYF. CDR3 nucleotides: TGTGCCAGCAGGGACAACAGATACGAGCAGTACTTC. Full variable domain (missing parts from reference TRBV2 and TRBJ2-7): EPEVTQTPSHQVTQMGQEVILRCVPISNHLYFYWYRQILGQKVEFLVSFYNNEISEKSEIFDDQFSVERPDGSNFTLKIRSTKLEDSAMYFCASRDNRYEQYFGPGTRLTVT.